The 8 T cell receptor beta chains below come from one sample, sequenced in a study of cytomegalovirus exposure and HLA in healthy donors. PCR employed 60 Vbeta and 13 Jbeta primers. Profiled with immunoSEQ multiplex PCR; TCRdb holds only in-frame clones, not every one. This repertoire shows approximately 210,000 clones, roughly 81% found once; its top ten account for over 2%. Sequencing used PBMCs. The origin of the receptors is a woman aged 25-40 years in good health and CMV-seropositive.

The V gene is TRBV15, the J gene TRBJ1-5, with TRBD1 as a possible D gene (5 bases). The CDR3 contains 16 residues. Trimming took off 1 base at V and 5 bases at J, with 15 bases between the two ends. The germline V gene has CDR1 LNHNV and CDR2 YYDKDF (reference sequence). Here the CDR3 DNA reads TGTGCCACCAGCAGAGGGTCTGGACAAGGACATCAGCCCCAGCATTTT. Translating it yields CATSRGSGQGHQPQHF.

The V gene is TRBV18, the J gene TRBJ2-5; possible D gene TRBD1, 5 bases. The CDR3 length is 15 residues. Deletions cut 5 bases from V and 2 bases from J, with 15 bases between. The V gene's germline CDR1 is KGHSH and CDR2 LQKENI. DNA for the CDR3: TGTGCCAGCTCAACGAGGACACGGCAGCAAGAGACCCAGTACTTC. Translating gives CASSTRTRQQETQYF.

V and J are TRBV5-6 and TRBJ2-3; TRBD1 aligns across 9 bases. The CDR3 extends over 15 amino acids. V lost 2 bases, J lost 5 bases, and 6 bases stayed unmatched. CDR1 and CDR2 from the germline V gene are SGHDT and YYEEEE. Here the CDR3 DNA reads TGTGCCAGCAGCTTCGAGGCGGGACAGGGAGATACGCAGTATTTT. The encoded protein is CASSFEAGQGDTQYF. Full variable domain (outside the CDR3, taken from reference TRBV5-6 and TRBJ2-3): DAGVTQSPTHLIKTRGQQVTLRCSPKSGHDTVSWYQQALGQGPQFIFQYYEEEERQRGNFPDRFSGHQFPNYSSELNVNALLLGDSALYLCASSFEAGQGDTQYFGPGTRLTVL.

This clone has just a few counts. This chain uses TRBV7-8 with TRBJ2-2, with 7 bases matching TRBD1. Germline V gene data show CDR1 as SGHVS and CDR2 as FQNEAQ. The CDR3 sequence is 20 residues long. The trim removed 1 base at V and 4 bases at J, leaving 18 bases unmatched. As DNA, the CDR3 is TGTGCCAGCAGCTTAGTGAGAACAGGGGCCCTTTATCGTGGCACCGGGGAGCTGTTTTTT. Translation: CASSLVRTGALYRGTGELFF.

The chain links TRBV7-9 to TRBJ2-3; possibly TRBD1 for D (6 bases). The V gene lost 4 bases and the J gene lost 2 bases, with 19 bases spanning the gap. CDR3 length: 17 amino acids. Germline V gene lookup returns CDR1 SEHNR and CDR2 FQNEAQ (reference sequence). CDR3 sequence (DNA): TGTGCCAGCAGCTCTCTCCCGACAGGTTACACCACAGATACGCAGTATTTT. Translated, it gives CASSSLPTGYTTDTQYF.

The rearrangement uses TRBV11-2 and TRBJ2-1; D is perhaps TRBD2 (5 bases). The V gene lost 5 bases and the J gene lost 0 bases, with 14 bases spanning the gap. The CDR3 totals 16 residues. Germline-derived CDR1 and CDR2 are SGHAT and FQNNGV. The CDR3 is CASSQLAGSSYNEQFF. The CDR3 DNA reads TGTGCCAGCAGCCAGCTGGCGGGCAGCTCCTACAATGAGCAGTTCTTC.

The rearrangement links TRBV15 to TRBJ1-2; no firm D call. Germline loops: CDR1 LNHNV, CDR2 YYDKDF (reference sequence). Trimming pared 1 base from V and 4 bases from J, leaving 10 bases between. The CDR3 sequence is 14 residues long. CDR3 amino acids: CATSRGAGTYGYTF. The CDR3 DNA reads TGTGCCACCAGCAGAGGGGCGGGCACCTATGGCTACACCTTC.

This clone was observed a few times. Here the CDR3 DNA reads TGTGCCACCAGCAGAGAGGGGCAGGGCCGATCCTACGAGCAGTACTTC. As protein: CATSREGQGRSYEQYF. V and J are TRBV15 and TRBJ2-7, with D possibly matching TRBD1 (5 bases). The CDR3 has 16 amino acids. The germline V gene has CDR1 LNHNV and CDR2 YYDKDF (reference sequence). V was shortened by 0 bases and J by 1 base, with 13 bases between the two germline ends.